A single sample gave rise to the 6 T cell receptor beta chains below, sequenced in a study of brain metastases from non-small cell lung cancer. Assay used: immunoSEQ multiplex PCR; TCRdb lists only in-frame clones, some missing. The table lists some 1,200 clones, 89% of them singletons. Material for sequencing was tumor-adjacent normal tissue. These receptors were taken from a donor aged 40 or over with non-small cell lung cancer.

The CDR3 region has the DNA TGCGCCAGCAGCTGGGGACGACAGGGGAATGGCTACACCTTC. Translated: CASSWGRQGNGYTF. The chain carries TRBV5-1 and TRBJ1-2, with 8 bases fitting TRBD1. The CDR3 is 14 residues long. Trimming took 3 bases from V and 6 from J; bases not matched to a gene: 7. Looked up from germline, CDR1 is SGHRS and CDR2 is YFSETQ. Supplemented by reference TRBV5-1 and TRBJ1-2, the full variable domain reads KAGVTQTPRYLIKTRGQQVTLSCSPISGHRSVSWYQQTPGQGLQFLFEYFSETQRNKGNFPGRFSGRQFSNSRSEMNVSTLELGDSALYLCASSWGRQGNGYTFGSGTRLTVV.

V gene TRBV5-1 combines with J gene TRBJ2-5; TRBD1 is a possible D gene (6 bases). The CDR3 is 14 residues long. Germline CDR1 is SGHRS and CDR2 is YFSETQ. The germline V and J ends were trimmed by 4 bases and 4 bases, with 14 bases remaining between them. DNA for the CDR3: TGCGCCAGCAGCATACAACAGGGCCCAGAGACCCAGTACTTC. Protein: CASSIQQGPETQYF.

The J gene is TRBJ2-1, the V gene TRBV5-1; the D is unclear. The V gene's germline CDR1 is SGHRS and CDR2 YFSETQ. The CDR3 is 15 amino acids. Trimming took off 4 bases at V and 4 bases at J, with 15 bases between the two ends. CDR3 nucleotides: TGCGCCAGCAGCCTCACAAGTACGAGTTACAATGAGCAGTTCTTC. Translation: CASSLTSTSYNEQFF. Variable domain in full (rest from reference TRBV5-1 and TRBJ2-1): KAGVTQTPRYLIKTRGQQVTLSCSPISGHRSVSWYQQTPGQGLQFLFEYFSETQRNKGNFPGRFSGRQFSNSRSEMNVSTLELGDSALYLCASSLTSTSYNEQFFGPGTRLTVL.

The V gene is TRBV11-3, the J gene TRBJ2-7, with TRBD2 matching 7 bases. V was pared by 7 bases and J by 6 bases, with 24 bases of the junction left unmatched. The CDR3 is made up of 18 amino acids. From germline, CDR1 is SGHNT and CDR2 YENEEA. CDR3 nucleotide sequence: TGTGCCAGCACCCGACCGGAACGGGGGGACCTCATTGGAAGCGAGCAGTACGTC. It yields the protein CASTRPERGDLIGSEQYV.

The chain uses TRBV7-9 and TRBJ2-1, with D uncertain. The CDR3 totals 14 residues. Germline CDR1 SEHNR, CDR2 FQNEAQ (reference sequence). V shed 5 bases and J shed 6 bases, with 14 bases lying between them. CDR3 loop: CASSLERVVNEQFF. In DNA form, the CDR3 reads TGTGCCAGCAGCCTAGAGCGAGTGGTCAATGAGCAGTTCTTC.

The J gene is TRBJ1-1, the V gene TRBV20-1; D call uncertain. CDR1 and CDR2 (germline): DFQATT, SNEGSKA (reference sequence). The CDR3 length is 11 residues. Trimming took off 3 bases at V and 2 bases at J, with 4 bases between the two ends. The DNA for the CDR3 is TGCAGTGCTAGTTCAAACACTGAAGCTTTCTTT. This codes for CSASSNTEAFF.